This TCR beta chain originates from a study of sequential checkpoint blockade in melanoma. Assay used: immunoSEQ multiplex PCR; TCRdb lists only in-frame clones, some missing. The sample comprises 150 to 200 clones, 20% to 25% of which are singletons, and around 21% rests with the top ten. Specified treatment: randomized to nivolumab then ipilimumab (arm A) or the reverse (arm B). The germline V and J ends were trimmed by 3 bases and 4 bases, with 22 bases remaining between them. CDR1 LNHDA and CDR2 SQIVND come from the germline V gene (reference sequence). The CDR3 length is 17 residues. The origin of this receptor is a human donor with melanoma. The chain uses TRBV19 and TRBJ2-7; D could derive from TRBD1 or TRBD2 (8 bases each). This material consisted of tumor tissue (inferred from file names), taken from a patient given nivolumab and ipilimumab in sequence. The DNA for the CDR3 is TGTGCCAGTAGTATCCAGTGGAGTAGCGGGACAGGATACGAGCAGTACTTC. Its protein is CASSIQWSSGTGYEQYF.